This T cell receptor (beta chain) comes out of a study of tumor and adjacent non-tumor tissue in lung cancer. Overall study: Around 4.5 million productive TCRbeta reads were obtained per sample on average.

RNA was extracted from bulk tissue without any cell sorting. A note on this clonotype: Antigen unknown. A read error may account for a junction end that differs from germline.

Study-wide results and limits: Shorter survival was associated with higher TCR diversity in tumors.

The library came from three nested PCR rounds adapted from ARM-PCR protocols. TCRdb fed the multiplex PCR reads into MiXCR, producing one record per CDR3 protein. The repertoire holds 200,000 or so distinct CDR3 sequences, 60% to 75% seen once, with 25% in the top ten. The germline CDR1 and CDR2 sequences are SGHDT and YYEEEE. The CDR3 has 16 residues. J is TRBJ2-2 and V is TRBV5-6; D tentatively fits TRBD1 or TRBD2 (5 bases each). The sequence was obtained from a man aged 55 to 70 with non-small cell lung cancer. Source material: lung tumor tissue. For the CDR3, the DNA is TGTGCCAGCAGCTATCCACAGGAAAAGAACACCGGGGAGCTGGTTTTT. Its translation is CASSYPQEKNTGELVF.